Listed below are T cell receptor beta chains from one sample, sequenced in a study. TCRdb reanalysed the RT-PCR reads using MiXCR and keeps one entry per CDR3 protein. In the table there are more than 600,000 distinct CDR3 sequences, 14% of which are singletons. Sequenced sample: memory CD4+ T cells from blood. The receptors were gathered from a female donor in good health, serving as a healthy control. Each CDR3 is given with its conserved first and last residue. Each record gives: CDR3 protein, CDR3 DNA, clone size, D gene, J gene, V gene. D genes are given only for firm matches. Rows give clone size only sometimes, using once, few, many, or a class for an expanded clone.

CDR3: CSATTGTGGISEAFF
DNA: TGCAGTGCTACCACCGGGACAGGGGGCATCTCTGAAGCTTTCTTT
size: few
D: TRBD1
J: TRBJ1-1
V: TRBV20-1

CDR3: CAWSVHGWGGELFF
DNA: TGTGCCTGGAGTGTACACGGATGGGGCGGGGAGCTGTTTTTT
size: -
D: -
J: TRBJ2-2
V: TRBV30

CDR3: CASSSLGRPNYGYTF
DNA: TGTGCCAGCAGTTCGTTGGGACGTCCCAACTATGGCTACACCTTC
size: -
D: -
J: TRBJ1-2
V: TRBV28

CDR3: CSVERAQGTDTQYF
DNA: TGCAGTGTCGAGCGGGCACAAGGCACAGATACGCAGTATTTT
size: -
D: -
J: TRBJ2-3
V: TRBV20-1

CDR3: CASSPGGVTLFEQYF
DNA: TGTGCCAGCAGCCCCGGGGGGGTGACCCTCTTCGAGCAGTACTTC
size: few
D: TRBD2
J: TRBJ2-7
V: TRBV7-2

CDR3: CASSQSLGSPSYEQYF
DNA: TGTGCCAGCAGCCAGTCCCTTGGGTCCCCCTCCTACGAGCAGTACTTC
size: many
D: -
J: TRBJ2-7
V: TRBV4-2

CDR3: CSARDQAGGSPLHF
DNA: TGCAGTGCTAGAGATCAAGCAGGCGGGTCACCCCTCCACTTT
size: many
D: -
J: TRBJ1-6
V: TRBV20-1

CDR3: CAIMGTSTDNEQFF
DNA: TGTGCCATCATGGGGACTAGCACTGACAATGAGCAGTTCTTC
size: many
D: TRBD2
J: TRBJ2-1
V: TRBV10-3

CDR3: CASSLGHANTGELFF
DNA: TGCGCCAGCAGCTTGGGACACGCGAACACCGGGGAGCTGTTTTTT
size: few
D: -
J: TRBJ2-2
V: TRBV5-1

CDR3: CASRGGSDTQYF
DNA: TGTGCCAGCAGAGGAGGCTCAGATACGCAGTATTTT
size: many
D: -
J: TRBJ2-3
V: TRBV12-3/TRBV12-4

CDR3: CASTEAGGRDEQFF
DNA: TGTGCCAGCACCGAAGCGGGAGGGCGGGATGAGCAGTTCTTC
size: few
D: TRBD2
J: TRBJ2-1
V: TRBV27

CDR3: CATSRETAHYEQYF
DNA: TGTGCCACCAGCAGAGAAACTGCTCACTACGAGCAGTACTTC
size: many
D: -
J: TRBJ2-7
V: TRBV15

CDR3: CASSVHDGSYNEQFF
DNA: TGTGCCAGCAGCGTCCATGACGGGAGCTACAATGAGCAGTTCTTC
size: few
D: -
J: TRBJ2-1
V: TRBV9

CDR3: CASSWNSYSYEQYF
DNA: TGTGCCAGCAGTTGGAACAGCTATTCCTACGAGCAGTACTTC
size: many
D: -
J: TRBJ2-7
V: TRBV6-5

CDR3: CASSLVGRDEQFF
DNA: TGTGCCAGCAGTTTAGTGGGACGCGATGAGCAGTTCTTC
size: -
D: -
J: TRBJ2-1
V: TRBV12-3/TRBV12-4

CDR3: CAITGAGRTSYNEQFF
DNA: TGTGCCATCACCGGCGCGGGGAGGACGTCCTACAATGAGCAGTTCTTC
size: many
D: -
J: TRBJ2-1
V: TRBV10-3

CDR3: CSAEEGRIQFEQFF
DNA: TGCAGTGCCGAGGAGGGCCGAATTCAGTTTGAGCAGTTCTTC
size: -
D: -
J: TRBJ2-1
V: TRBV20-1

CDR3: CASRTFQGGSYEQFF
DNA: TGTGCCAGCAGAACCTTTCAGGGCGGGAGCTATGAGCAGTTCTTC
size: -
D: TRBD2
J: TRBJ2-1
V: TRBV11-2

CDR3: CSARVRSSYEQYF
DNA: TGCAGTGCTCGGGTCCGCTCCTCCTACGAGCAGTACTTC
size: few
D: -
J: TRBJ2-7
V: TRBV20-1

CDR3: CASSPARTSRRDTEAFF
DNA: TGTGCCAGCTCACCAGCTAGGACGAGCCGGCGGGACACTGAAGCTTTCTTT
size: -
D: -
J: TRBJ1-1
V: TRBV18

CDR3: CASRPPSGTSGLQETQYF
DNA: TGTGCCAGCAGACCTCCTTCCGGGACTAGCGGTCTCCAAGAGACCCAGTACTTC
size: few
D: TRBD2
J: TRBJ2-5
V: TRBV7-2

CDR3: CAWSGAALKDTQYF
DNA: TGTGCCTGGAGTGGGGCGGCACTGAAAGATACGCAGTATTTT
size: -
D: -
J: TRBJ2-3
V: TRBV30

CDR3: CASSSLRGAVLEKLFF
DNA: TGCGCCAGCAGCTCCCTGAGGGGGGCCGTTCTTGAAAAACTGTTTTTT
size: few
D: -
J: TRBJ1-4
V: TRBV5-1

CDR3: CATSDPEDTGELFF
DNA: TGTGCCACCAGTGACCCTGAGGACACCGGGGAGCTGTTTTTT
size: few
D: -
J: TRBJ2-2
V: TRBV24-1

CDR3: CSASRGKGEQFF
DNA: TGCAGTGCTAGTAGGGGGAAAGGTGAGCAGTTCTTC
size: -
D: -
J: TRBJ2-1
V: TRBV20-1

CDR3: CASSLTSGSTDYTF
DNA: TGCGCCAGCAGCTTGACCTCAGGGTCTACGGACTACACCTTC
size: many
D: -
J: TRBJ1-2
V: TRBV5-1

CDR3: CASSVAGEIAGGSYNEQFF
DNA: TGTGCCAGCAGCGTAGCGGGGGAAATAGCGGGAGGGTCCTACAATGAGCAGTTCTTC
size: few
D: TRBD2
J: TRBJ2-1
V: TRBV9

CDR3: CASSQVFGDTEAFF
DNA: TGTGCCAGCAGCCAAGTCTTCGGGGACACTGAAGCTTTCTTT
size: few
D: -
J: TRBJ1-1
V: TRBV4-2

CDR3: CASSLPRSGGAYGYTF
DNA: TGCGCCAGCAGCCTTCCCCGGTCGGGGGGGGCCTATGGCTACACCTTC
size: -
D: -
J: TRBJ1-2
V: TRBV4-1

CDR3: CASRPQGRETQYF
DNA: TGTGCCAGCAGACCGCAGGGTAGGGAGACCCAGTACTTC
size: many
D: -
J: TRBJ2-5
V: TRBV28

CDR3: CSAGDTPRSTEAFF
DNA: TGCAGTGCAGGAGACACCCCACGAAGCACTGAAGCTTTCTTT
size: many
D: -
J: TRBJ1-1
V: TRBV20-1

CDR3: CASRYQGSWNEQFF
DNA: TGTGCCAGCAGATACCAGGGCTCGTGGAATGAGCAGTTCTTC
size: many
D: -
J: TRBJ2-1
V: TRBV27

CDR3: CAVRSHGQNTGELFF
DNA: TGTGCCGTAAGGTCTCATGGACAGAACACCGGGGAGCTGTTTTTT
size: -
D: -
J: TRBJ2-2
V: TRBV10-3

CDR3: CASTLGQGGADTQYF
DNA: TGTGCCAGCACCTTGGGACAGGGAGGAGCAGATACGCAGTATTTT
size: -
D: TRBD1
J: TRBJ2-3
V: TRBV28

CDR3: CASSRGLAGGENEQFF
DNA: TGTGCCAGCAGCCGGGGACTAGCGGGAGGGGAGAATGAGCAGTTCTTC
size: few
D: TRBD2
J: TRBJ2-1
V: TRBV4-2

CDR3: CAWSVLAGVSDTQYF
DNA: TGTGCCTGGAGTGTTCTAGCGGGAGTTTCAGATACGCAGTATTTT
size: -
D: TRBD2
J: TRBJ2-3
V: TRBV30

CDR3: CASRTGWQSGEQYF
DNA: TGTGCCAGCAGAACAGGATGGCAAAGTGGCGAGCAGTACTTC
size: few
D: -
J: TRBJ2-7
V: TRBV11-2

CDR3: CSVVGQGWEQYF
DNA: TGCAGCGTGGTGGGACAGGGTTGGGAGCAGTACTTC
size: many
D: TRBD1
J: TRBJ2-7
V: TRBV29-1

CDR3: CASSPRPGTREDNEQFF
DNA: TGTGCCAGCAGCCCACGCCCCGGGACTAGGGAGGACAATGAGCAGTTCTTC
size: few
D: TRBD2
J: TRBJ2-1
V: TRBV5-6

CDR3: CASSPGVAGAHSEQYF
DNA: TGTGCCAGCTCACCAGGGGTCGCAGGGGCCCACTCCGAGCAGTACTTC
size: -
D: -
J: TRBJ2-7
V: TRBV18

CDR3: CASSQGESYEQYF
DNA: TGTGCCAGCAGTCAAGGAGAATCCTACGAGCAGTACTTC
size: -
D: -
J: TRBJ2-7
V: TRBV6-6

CDR3: CASSPPGLRTNYGYTF
DNA: TGTGCCAGCAGCCCCCCGGGACTTCGAACTAACTATGGCTACACCTTC
size: -
D: -
J: TRBJ1-2
V: TRBV7-9

CDR3: CASSLLVTASGANEQFF
DNA: TGTGCCAGCAGCTTATTAGTCACGGCTAGCGGGGCAAATGAGCAGTTCTTC
size: few
D: TRBD2
J: TRBJ2-1
V: TRBV7-2